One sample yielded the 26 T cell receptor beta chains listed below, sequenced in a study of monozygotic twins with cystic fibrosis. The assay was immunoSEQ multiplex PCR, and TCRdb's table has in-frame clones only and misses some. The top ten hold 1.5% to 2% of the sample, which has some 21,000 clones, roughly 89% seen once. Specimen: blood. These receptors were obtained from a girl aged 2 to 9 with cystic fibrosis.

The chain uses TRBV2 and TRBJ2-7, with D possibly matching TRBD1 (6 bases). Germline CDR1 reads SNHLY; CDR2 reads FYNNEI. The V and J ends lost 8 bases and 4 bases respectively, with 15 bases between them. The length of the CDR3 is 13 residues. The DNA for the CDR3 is TGTGCCAGCGGCCGGGACACACTTTACGAGCAGTACTTC. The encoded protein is CASGRDTLYEQYF. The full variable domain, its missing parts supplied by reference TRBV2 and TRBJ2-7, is EPEVTQTPSHQVTQMGQEVILRCVPISNHLYFYWYRQILGQKVEFLVSFYNNEISEKSEIFDDQFSVERPDGSNFTLKIRSTKLEDSAMYFCASGRDTLYEQYFGPGTRLTVT.

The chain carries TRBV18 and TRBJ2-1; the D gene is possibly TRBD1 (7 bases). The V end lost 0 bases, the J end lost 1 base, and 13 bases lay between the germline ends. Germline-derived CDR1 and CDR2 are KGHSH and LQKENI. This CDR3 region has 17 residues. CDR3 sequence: CASSPPSEGASYNEQFF. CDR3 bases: TGTGCCAGCTCACCACCCTCGGAGGGGGCGTCCTACAATGAGCAGTTCTTC.

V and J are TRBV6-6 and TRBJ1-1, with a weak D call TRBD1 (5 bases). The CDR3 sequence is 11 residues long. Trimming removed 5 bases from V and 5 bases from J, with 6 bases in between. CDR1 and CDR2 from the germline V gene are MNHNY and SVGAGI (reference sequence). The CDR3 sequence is CASSRGTEAFF. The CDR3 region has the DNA TGTGCCAGCAGTAGGGGTACTGAAGCTTTCTTT.

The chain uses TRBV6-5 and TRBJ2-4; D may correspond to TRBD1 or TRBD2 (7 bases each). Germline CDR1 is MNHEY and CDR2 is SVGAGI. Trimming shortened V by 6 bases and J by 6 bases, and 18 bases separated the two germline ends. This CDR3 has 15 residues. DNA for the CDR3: TGTGCCAGCAGGGTAGGGGGCTGGGAGGGAAACATTCAGTACTTC. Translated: CASRVGGWEGNIQYF.

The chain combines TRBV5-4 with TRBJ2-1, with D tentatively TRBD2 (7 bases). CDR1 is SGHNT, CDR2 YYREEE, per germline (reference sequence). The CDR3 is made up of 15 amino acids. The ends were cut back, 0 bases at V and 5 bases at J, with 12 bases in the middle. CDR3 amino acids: CASSLVGGADNEQFF. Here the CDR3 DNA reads TGTGCCAGCAGCTTGGTGGGGGGGGCCGACAATGAGCAGTTCTTC.

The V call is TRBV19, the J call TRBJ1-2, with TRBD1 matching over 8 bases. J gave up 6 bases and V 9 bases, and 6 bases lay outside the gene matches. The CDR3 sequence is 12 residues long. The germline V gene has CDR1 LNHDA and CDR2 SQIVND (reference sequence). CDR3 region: CASLTGVNGYTF. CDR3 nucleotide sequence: TGTGCCAGCCTGACAGGGGTAAATGGCTACACCTTC.

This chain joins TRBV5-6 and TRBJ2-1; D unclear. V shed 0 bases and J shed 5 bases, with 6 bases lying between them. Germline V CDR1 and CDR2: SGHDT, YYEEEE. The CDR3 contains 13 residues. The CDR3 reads CASSLVTNNEQFF. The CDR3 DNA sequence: TGTGCCAGCAGCTTGGTAACTAACAATGAGCAGTTCTTC.

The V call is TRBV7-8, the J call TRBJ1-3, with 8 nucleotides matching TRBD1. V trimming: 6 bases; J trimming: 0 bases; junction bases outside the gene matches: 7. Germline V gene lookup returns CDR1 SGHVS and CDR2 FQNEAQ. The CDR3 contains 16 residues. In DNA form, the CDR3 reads TGTGCCAGCAGTTCCGGGACAGGAGTCTCTGGAAACACCATATATTTT. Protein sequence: CASSSGTGVSGNTIYF.

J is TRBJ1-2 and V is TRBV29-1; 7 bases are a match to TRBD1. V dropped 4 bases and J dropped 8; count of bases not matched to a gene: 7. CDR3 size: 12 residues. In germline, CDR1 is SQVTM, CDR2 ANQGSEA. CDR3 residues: CSVGAGGSGYTF. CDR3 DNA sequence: TGCAGCGTTGGGGCAGGGGGAAGCGGCTACACCTTC.

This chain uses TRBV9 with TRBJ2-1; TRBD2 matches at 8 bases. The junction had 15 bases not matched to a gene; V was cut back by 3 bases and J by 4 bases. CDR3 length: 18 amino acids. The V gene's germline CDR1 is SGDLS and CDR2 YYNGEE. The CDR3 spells CASSAPRGSGKGYNEQFF. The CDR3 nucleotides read TGTGCCAGCAGCGCCCCCCGTGGTAGCGGGAAGGGGTACAATGAGCAGTTCTTC.

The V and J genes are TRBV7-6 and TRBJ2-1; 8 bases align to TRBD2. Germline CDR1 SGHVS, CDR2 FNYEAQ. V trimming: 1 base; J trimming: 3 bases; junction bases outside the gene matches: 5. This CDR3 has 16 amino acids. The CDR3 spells CASSLEAAGDYNEQFF. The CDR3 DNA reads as TGTGCCAGCAGCTTAGAAGCAGCGGGGGACTACAATGAGCAGTTCTTC.

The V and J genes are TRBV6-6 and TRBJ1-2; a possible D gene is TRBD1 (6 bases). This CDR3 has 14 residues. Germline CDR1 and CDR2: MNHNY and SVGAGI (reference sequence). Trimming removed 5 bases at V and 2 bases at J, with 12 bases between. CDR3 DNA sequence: TGTGCCAGCAGTCCCACAGGGTCGAACTATGGCTACACCTTC. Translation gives CASSPTGSNYGYTF.

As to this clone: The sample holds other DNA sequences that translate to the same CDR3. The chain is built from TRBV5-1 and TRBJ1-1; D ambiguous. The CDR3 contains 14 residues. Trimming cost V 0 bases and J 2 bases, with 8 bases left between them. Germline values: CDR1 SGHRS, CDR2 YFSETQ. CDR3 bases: TGCGCCAGCAGCTTGGCTAGTCATAACACTGAAGCTTTCTTT. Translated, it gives CASSLASHNTEAFF. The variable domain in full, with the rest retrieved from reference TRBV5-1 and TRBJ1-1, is KAGVTQTPRYLIKTRGQQVTLSCSPISGHRSVSWYQQTPGQGLQFLFEYFSETQRNKGNFPGRFSGRQFSNSRSEMNVSTLELGDSALYLCASSLASHNTEAFFGQGTRLTVV.

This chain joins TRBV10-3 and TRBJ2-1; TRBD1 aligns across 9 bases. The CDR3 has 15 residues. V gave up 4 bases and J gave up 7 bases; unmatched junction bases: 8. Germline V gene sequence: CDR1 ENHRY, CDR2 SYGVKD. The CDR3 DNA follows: TGTGCCATCAGTGGGGACAGGGTGGGGAGGAATGAGCAGTTCTTC. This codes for CAISGDRVGRNEQFF.

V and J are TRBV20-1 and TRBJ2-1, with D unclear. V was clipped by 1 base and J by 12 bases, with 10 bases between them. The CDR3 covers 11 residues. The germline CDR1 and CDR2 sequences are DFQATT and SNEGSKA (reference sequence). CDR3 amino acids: CSARVGEGQFF. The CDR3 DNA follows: TGCAGTGCTAGAGTCGGAGAAGGGCAGTTCTTC.

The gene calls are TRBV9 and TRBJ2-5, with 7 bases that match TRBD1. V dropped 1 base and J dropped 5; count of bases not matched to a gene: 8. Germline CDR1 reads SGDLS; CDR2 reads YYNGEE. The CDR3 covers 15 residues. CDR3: CASSVRGGFRETQYF. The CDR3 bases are TGTGCCAGCAGCGTACGAGGGGGCTTCAGGGAGACCCAGTACTTC.

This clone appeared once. CDR3 protein: CASSIDRAGANVLTF. The CDR3 coding sequence is TGTGCCAGTAGTATAGACAGGGCTGGGGCCAACGTCCTGACTTTC. The chain carries TRBV19 and TRBJ2-6; perhaps TRBD1 as D (5 bases). The CDR3 covers 15 residues. Trimming removed 0 bases at V and 2 bases at J, with 5 bases between. In germline, CDR1 is LNHDA, CDR2 SQIVND (reference sequence).

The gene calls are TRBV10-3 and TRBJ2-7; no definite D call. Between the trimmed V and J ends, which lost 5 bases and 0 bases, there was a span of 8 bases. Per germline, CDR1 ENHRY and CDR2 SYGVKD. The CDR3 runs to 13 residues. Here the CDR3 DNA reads TGTGCCATCAGTCCGGACCACTCCTACGAGCAGTACTTC. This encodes CAISPDHSYEQYF.

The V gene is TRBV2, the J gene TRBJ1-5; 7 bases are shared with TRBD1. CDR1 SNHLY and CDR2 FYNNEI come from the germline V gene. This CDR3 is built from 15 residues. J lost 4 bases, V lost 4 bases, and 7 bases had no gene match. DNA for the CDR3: TGTGCCAGCAGTGCCGTCGACAGGGAAAATCAGCCCCAGCATTTT. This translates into CASSAVDRENQPQHF. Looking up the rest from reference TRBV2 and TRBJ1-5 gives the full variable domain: EPEVTQTPSHQVTQMGQEVILRCVPISNHLYFYWYRQILGQKVEFLVSFYNNEISEKSEIFDDQFSVERPDGSNFTLKIRSTKLEDSAMYFCASSAVDRENQPQHFGDGTRLSIL.

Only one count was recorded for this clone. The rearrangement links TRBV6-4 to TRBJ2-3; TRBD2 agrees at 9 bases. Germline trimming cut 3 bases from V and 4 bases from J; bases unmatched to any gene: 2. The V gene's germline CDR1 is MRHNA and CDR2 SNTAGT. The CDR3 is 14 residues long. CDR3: CASSERGGPDTQYF. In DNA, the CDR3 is TGTGCCAGCAGTGAGCGGGGGGGCCCAGATACGCAGTATTTT.

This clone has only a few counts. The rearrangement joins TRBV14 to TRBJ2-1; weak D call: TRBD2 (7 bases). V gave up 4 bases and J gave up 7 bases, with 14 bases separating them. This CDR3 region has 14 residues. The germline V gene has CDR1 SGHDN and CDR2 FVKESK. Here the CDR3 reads CASSRRGAPNEQFF. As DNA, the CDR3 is TGTGCCAGCAGCCGTCGGGGGGCCCCAAATGAGCAGTTCTTC.

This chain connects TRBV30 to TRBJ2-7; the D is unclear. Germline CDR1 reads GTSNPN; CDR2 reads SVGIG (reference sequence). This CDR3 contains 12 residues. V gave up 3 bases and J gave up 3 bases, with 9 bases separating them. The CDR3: CAWSLSDYEQYF. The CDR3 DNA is TGTGCCTGGAGCCTATCGGACTACGAGCAGTACTTC.

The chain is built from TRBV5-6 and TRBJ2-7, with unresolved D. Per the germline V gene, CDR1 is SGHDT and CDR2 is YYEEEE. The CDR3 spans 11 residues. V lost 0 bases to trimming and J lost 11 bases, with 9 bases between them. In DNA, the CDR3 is TGTGCCAGCAGCTTGGATGACGTCAAGTACTTC. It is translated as CASSLDDVKYF.

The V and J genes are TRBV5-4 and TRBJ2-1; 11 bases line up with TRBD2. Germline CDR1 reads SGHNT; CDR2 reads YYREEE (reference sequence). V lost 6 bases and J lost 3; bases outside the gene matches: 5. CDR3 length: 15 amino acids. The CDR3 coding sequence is TGTGCCAGCACCAAACTAGCGGGGGTCTACAATGAGCAGTTCTTC. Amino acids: CASTKLAGVYNEQFF.

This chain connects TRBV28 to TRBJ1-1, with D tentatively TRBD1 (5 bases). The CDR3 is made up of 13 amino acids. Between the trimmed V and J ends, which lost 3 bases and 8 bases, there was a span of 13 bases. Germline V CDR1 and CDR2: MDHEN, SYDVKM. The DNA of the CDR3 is TGTGCCAGCAGTTTGGATACGGGACGGGAAGCTTTCTTT. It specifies CASSLDTGREAFF.

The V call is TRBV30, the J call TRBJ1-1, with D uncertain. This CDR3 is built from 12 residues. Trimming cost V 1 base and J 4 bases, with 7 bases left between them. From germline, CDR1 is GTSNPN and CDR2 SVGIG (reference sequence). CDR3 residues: CAWSEPGTEAFF. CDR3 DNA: TGTGCCTGGAGTGAACCGGGCACTGAAGCTTTCTTT.